These T cell receptor beta chains were read from a single sample in a study of spatial heterogeneity in lung cancer. TCRdb itself ran the 5' RACE reads through MiXCR, one entry per CDR3 protein. The sample yields over 50,000 distinct CDR3 sequences, around 6% seen once. The sample here was PBMCs, taken at surgery. Receptors were obtained from a female donor with early-stage non-small cell lung cancer. The CDR3 runs from the conserved cysteine through the conserved F or W. D genes are given only for firm matches. Size is stated for part of the rows, as once, few or many counts, or as a class when the clone is expanded.

D gene,V gene,clone size,J gene,CDR3 DNA,CDR3 protein
.,TRBV18,few,TRBJ1-5,TGTGCCAGCTCACCGGGAGGGATGGAAAAGTCCCAGCATTTT,CASSPGGMEKSQHF
TRBD1,TRBV29-1,many,TRBJ2-1,TGCAGCGTTGTTTTCATACAGGGGGCTAAATACAATGAGCAGTTCTTC,CSVVFIQGAKYNEQFF
TRBD1,TRBV20-1,many,TRBJ1-5,TGCAGTGCTAGACGGGGACAGGCGAGCAATCAGCCCCAGCATTTT,CSARRGQASNQPQHF
.,TRBV18,.,TRBJ1-5,TGTGCCAGCTCACCAGGGGAGTACATTTCAAATCAGCCCCAGCATTTT,CASSPGEYISNQPQHF
.,TRBV7-2,few,TRBJ2-5,TGTGCCAGCAGTCGCAATTGGGTGGAGACCCAGTACTTC,CASSRNWVETQYF
TRBD2,TRBV28,many,TRBJ2-3,TGTGCCAGCAGTATCTCTAGCGGAGGTAGCACAGATACGCAGTATTTT,CASSISSGGSTDTQYF
.,TRBV11-2,many,TRBJ1-1,TGTGCCAGCAGCTTAGTGGGGGCCGGCACTGAAGCTTTCTTT,CASSLVGAGTEAFF
.,TRBV6-1,.,TRBJ1-5,TGTGCCAGCAAAACACCCGGAGTCCAGCCCCAGCATTTT,CASKTPGVQPQHF
TRBD1,TRBV10-3,.,TRBJ1-1,TGTGCCATCAGTGCACAGGGGGCAAACACTGAAGCTTTCTTT,CAISAQGANTEAFF
TRBD2,TRBV5-1,many,TRBJ2-7,TGCGCCAGCAGCTTGGCTAGCGGGAGTAGCTACGAGCAGTACTTC,CASSLASGSSYEQYF
TRBD2,TRBV5-1,many,TRBJ2-2,TGCGCCAGCAGCTGGTCGGGACTAGCGGGTTACGGAACCGGGGAGCTGTTTTTT,CASSWSGLAGYGTGELFF
.,TRBV12-3/TRBV12-4,few,TRBJ2-1,TGTGCCAGCAGTGAAAATGAGCAGTTCTTC,CASSENEQFF
TRBD2,TRBV20-1,many,TRBJ2-3,TGCAGTGCTAGAGATCGGCGGGGGGCCACAGATACGCAGTATTTT,CSARDRRGATDTQYF
TRBD2,TRBV19,few,TRBJ2-1,TGTGCCAGTAGTATCTGGGGAGGGAAGGTGGCCAATGAGCAGTTCTTC,CASSIWGGKVANEQFF
.,TRBV5-1,few,TRBJ2-3,TGCGCCAGCAGCCGGACCACTAGGGGCACAGATACGCAGTATTTT,CASSRTTRGTDTQYF
TRBD1,TRBV2,few,TRBJ1-6,TGTGCCAGCAGTGTTACCGGGACAGGGCGATATAATTCACCCCTCCACTTT,CASSVTGTGRYNSPLHF
TRBD1,TRBV10-2,many,TRBJ1-1,TGCGCCACCTACCAGGGACAGGGCTATGAAGCTTTCTTT,CATYQGQGYEAFF
TRBD1,TRBV6-2/TRBV6-3,few,TRBJ2-5,TGTGCCAGCGTCTATACAGGGGGGCAAGAGACCCAGTACTTC,CASVYTGGQETQYF
.,TRBV20-1,many,TRBJ2-3,TGCAGTGCTAGGGAGACAGTTCGGGGCACAGATACGCAGTATTTT,CSARETVRGTDTQYF
.,TRBV15,few,TRBJ2-5,TGTGCCACCAGCAGAGCAGAAGGGACACTTCAAGAGACCCAGTACTTC,CATSRAEGTLQETQYF
.,TRBV4-1,few,TRBJ2-1,TGCGCCAGCAGCCAAGTGGATTTAGGACTATTTGGCAATGAGCAGTTCTTC,CASSQVDLGLFGNEQFF
TRBD1,TRBV5-1,.,TRBJ2-5,TGCACCAGCAGCCCCGACAGGGGGCAAGAGACCCAGTACTTC,CTSSPDRGQETQYF
.,TRBV27,few,TRBJ1-1,TGTGCCAGCAGTTTAGTACGGGAGAACACTGAAGCTTTCTTT,CASSLVRENTEAFF
.,TRBV29-1,many,TRBJ1-1,TGCAGCGCCGAGGCGGACTCGAACACTGAAGCTTTCTTT,CSAEADSNTEAFF
.,TRBV14,few,TRBJ1-2,TGTGCCAGCAGCCGAGAGGACACCTACTATGGCTACACCTTC,CASSREDTYYGYTF
.,TRBV20-1,many,TRBJ2-1,TGCAGTGCGCCGGGACTCGAATCCTACAATGAGCAGTTCTTC,CSAPGLESYNEQFF
TRBD2,TRBV9,.,TRBJ2-3,TGTGCCAGCAGCGTCCCCTTACTAGCGGGGGAGAGCACAGATACGCAGTATTTT,CASSVPLLAGESTDTQYF
.,TRBV3-1,many,TRBJ1-4,TGTGCCAGCAGCCTAATCGGTGGTGAAAAACTGTTTTTT,CASSLIGGEKLFF
.,TRBV10-3,many,TRBJ2-2,TGTGCCATCAGCCCCCGGGCAGGGATTGCGGAGCTGTTTTTT,CAISPRAGIAELFF
.,TRBV24-1,.,TRBJ2-3,TGTGCCACCAGAGGGGCCGATACGCAGTATTTT,CATRGADTQYF
TRBD1,TRBV9,.,TRBJ2-7,TGTGCCAGCAGCGCCGGGGACAGGAACTCCTACGAGCAGTACTTC,CASSAGDRNSYEQYF
.,TRBV15,.,TRBJ2-2,TGTGCCACCAGCAGAGACAGGGTTTTAACCGGGGAGCTGTTTTTT,CATSRDRVLTGELFF
.,TRBV18,few,TRBJ1-1,TGTGCCAGCTCTTACGCGGTAGGCGGTGAAGCTTTCTTT,CASSYAVGGEAFF
.,TRBV4-1,.,TRBJ2-5,TGCGCCAGCAGCCAGGTAGCAGGGGACCTCGCCCGAGAGACCCAGTACTTC,CASSQVAGDLARETQYF
.,TRBV28,many,TRBJ2-5,TGTGCCAGCCGATATGCCGAGACCCAGTACTTC,CASRYAETQYF
TRBD1,TRBV29-1,many,TRBJ1-1,TGCAGCGTTGTCCCGACAGGGGGAAACACTGAAGCTTTCTTT,CSVVPTGGNTEAFF
TRBD1,TRBV7-3,many,TRBJ1-2,TGTGCCAGCAGCTTAGGACAGGAATATGGCTACACCTTC,CASSLGQEYGYTF
TRBD1,TRBV7-2,.,TRBJ2-5,TGTGCCAGCAGCTTAGCCTTAGACAGGGTAGGAGAGACCCAGTACTTC,CASSLALDRVGETQYF
TRBD1,TRBV5-1,many,TRBJ1-1,TGCGCCAGCAGCTTGGGACCCGAGGGGGCATTGACTGAAGCTTTCTTT,CASSLGPEGALTEAFF
TRBD2,TRBV3-1,few,TRBJ2-1,TGTGCCAGCAGCCCCCGACTAGCGGCGTCCCACAATGAGCAGTTCTTC,CASSPRLAASHNEQFF
.,TRBV19,many,TRBJ1-1,TGTGCCAGTAGTCAAACAACTACTCTGATGAACACTGAAGCTTTCTTT,CASSQTTTLMNTEAFF
.,TRBV19,.,TRBJ2-3,TGTGCCAGTAGTAGTCCAATCGCGGATACGCAGTATTTT,CASSSPIADTQYF
.,TRBV11-2,many,TRBJ2-4,TGTGCCAGCAGCTCATCCGGGTTTAATTCAGTTCAGTACTTC,CASSSSGFNSVQYF
.,TRBV20-1,many,TRBJ1-2,TGCAGTGCTAGAGATCCAGAGGGGGGCGGCTATGGCTACACCTTC,CSARDPEGGGYGYTF
TRBD1,TRBV7-9,many,TRBJ1-5,TGTGCCAGCAGCTTAGAGGGGAATGCCGGGACAGGGAGCAATCAGCCCCAGCATTTT,CASSLEGNAGTGSNQPQHF
TRBD1,TRBV6-1,few,TRBJ2-2,TGTGCCAGCAGTGAATCTCTACAGGGGGACACCGGGGAGCTGTTTTTT,CASSESLQGDTGELFF
.,TRBV24-1,.,TRBJ1-5,TGTGCCACCAGTGATCCCGGGACGAGGCAGCCCCAGCATTTT,CATSDPGTRQPQHF
.,TRBV12-3/TRBV12-4,many,TRBJ1-1,TGTGCCAGCAGTTTGAACACTCTGAACACTGAAGCTTTCTTT,CASSLNTLNTEAFF
TRBD2,TRBV9,medium-sized,TRBJ2-1,TGTGCCAGCAGCCCACCGGGACTAGGCTCAGGTGAGCAGTTCTTC,CASSPPGLGSGEQFF
.,TRBV6-1,many,TRBJ1-2,TGTGCCAGCAGTGAAGGTGTCGAGGGGTTTCGAGGCTACACCTTC,CASSEGVEGFRGYTF
TRBD2,TRBV7-3,medium-sized,TRBJ2-3,TGTGCCAGCAGCTCCGGACTAGCGGGCCTCCAGACGCAGTATTTT,CASSSGLAGLQTQYF
.,TRBV14,many,TRBJ1-1,TGTGCCAGCAGCCAAGCGCCATTAAGGGGTGCTTTCTTT,CASSQAPLRGAFF
.,TRBV12-3/TRBV12-4,many,TRBJ1-4,TGTGCCAGCAGTTTTCAGGGAAAACTGTTTTTT,CASSFQGKLFF